Each of the 13 T cell receptor beta chains below was sequenced from the same sample in a study of control samples from healthy donors and cancer patients. Here immunoSEQ multiplex PCR was the method, and the copy in TCRdb shows in-frame clones only, minus some. The table includes about 80,000 clones, about 90% detected once. Sequencing was performed on blood. Every receptor here comes from a man aged 45-60 years in good health.

The chain uses TRBV27 and TRBJ1-6; D is perhaps TRBD1 (5 bases). Per germline, CDR1 MNHEY and CDR2 SMNVEV (reference sequence). V was clipped by 7 bases and J by 5 bases, with 18 bases between them. CDR3 length: 16 residues. The CDR3 here is CASTLAYGTDNSPLHF. The CDR3 DNA follows: TGTGCCAGCACCCTTGCCTACGGGACTGATAATTCACCCCTCCACTTT.

The genes are TRBV5-4 and TRBJ2-1; 9 bases align to TRBD1. CDR3 length equals 15 residues. Trimming at V came to 0 bases and at J to 7 bases, leaving 5 bases not matched to a gene. The germline gives CDR1 SGHNT, CDR2 YYREEE (reference sequence). CDR3 residues: CASSLDGQGRNEQFF. The CDR3 nucleotides are TGTGCCAGCAGCTTGGATGGACAGGGGAGGAATGAGCAGTTCTTC.

This chain uses TRBV7-9 with TRBJ1-1, with 7 nucleotides matching TRBD1. The germline CDR1 and CDR2 sequences are SEHNR and FQNEAQ (reference sequence). Trimming at V came to 5 bases and at J to 6 bases, leaving 15 bases not matched to a gene. CDR3 length equals 16 residues. The CDR3 region has the DNA TGTGCCAGCAGCCAGACAGGGTCTCTGACGGGGTCTGAAGCTTTCTTT. Its translation: CASSQTGSLTGSEAFF.

The chain recombines TRBV18 with TRBJ1-2; no definite D call. CDR1 and CDR2 from the germline V gene are KGHSH and LQKENI. The CDR3 has 13 residues. Deletions cut 3 bases from V and 3 bases from J, with 8 bases between. The CDR3 region is CASSPGKYYGYTF. The DNA for the CDR3 is TGTGCCAGCTCACCGGGAAAGTACTATGGCTACACCTTC.

The chain joins TRBV7-2 to TRBJ1-1, with 7 bases that match TRBD1. V was pared by 1 base and J by 9 bases, with 8 bases of the junction left unmatched. The CDR3 covers 14 residues. CDR1 and CDR2 from the germline V gene are SGHTA and FQGNSA. The CDR3 sequence is CASSLGQGASKAFF. The CDR3 nucleotides are TGTGCCAGCAGCTTAGGACAGGGCGCTTCCAAAGCTTTCTTT.

The rearrangement joins TRBV27 to TRBJ1-5, with 8 positions matching TRBD1. In germline, CDR1 is MNHEY, CDR2 SMNVEV (reference sequence). The length of the CDR3 is 14 residues. Trimming removed 7 bases from V and 4 bases from J; junction bases left unmatched: 6. CDR3 bases: TGTGCCAGCAATCCAGGGGGCGAGAATCAGCCCCAGCATTTT. Translation gives CASNPGGENQPQHF.

The chain couples TRBV25-1 to TRBJ1-2; D is perhaps TRBD1 (5 bases). V was pared by 6 bases and J by 2 bases, with 7 bases between. CDR3 length: 12 amino acids. CDR1 MGHDK and CDR2 SYGVNS come from the germline V gene. CDR3 region: CASRRGNYGYTF. The CDR3 coding sequence is TGTGCCAGCAGGAGGGGAAACTATGGCTACACCTTC.

The gene calls are TRBV18 and TRBJ1-5; D might be TRBD1 (5 bases). This CDR3 is built from 16 residues. Germline CDR1 reads KGHSH; CDR2 reads LQKENI. Trimming took off 6 bases at V and 2 bases at J, with 17 bases between the two ends. CDR3 DNA sequence: TGTGCCAGCTCCCTGACTCAAGTGGGGGGCAATCAGCCCCAGCATTTT. Its protein product is CASSLTQVGGNQPQHF.

The chain combines TRBV18 with TRBJ1-6, with TRBD1 matching 7 bases. Germline CDR1 and CDR2: KGHSH and LQKENI. V was pared by 4 bases and J by 5 bases, with 5 bases of the junction left unmatched. This CDR3 comprises 15 residues. The CDR3 protein is CASSRSTGNNSPLHF. The CDR3 nucleotides are TGTGCCAGCTCACGCTCGACAGGGAATAATTCACCCCTCCACTTT.

In this sample, this clone turned up once. The J gene is TRBJ1-2, the V gene TRBV27; weak D call: TRBD1 (6 bases). CDR1 is MNHEY and CDR2 is SMNVEV in the germline V gene (reference sequence). V dropped 3 bases and J dropped 3 bases, with 11 bases sitting between them. The CDR3 runs 14 residues. CDR3 loop: CASSFNRADYGYTF. The CDR3 DNA reads TGTGCCAGCAGTTTTAACAGGGCGGACTATGGCTACACCTTC.

The gene calls are TRBV9 and TRBJ1-2, with a possible D match to TRBD1 (6 bases). CDR1 SGDLS and CDR2 YYNGEE come from the germline V gene. V dropped 3 bases and J dropped 8 bases, with 14 bases sitting between them. The CDR3 contains 13 residues. This CDR3 reads CASSADSVRGYTF. As DNA, the CDR3 is TGTGCCAGCAGCGCGGACAGCGTCCGGGGCTACACCTTC.

V usage is TRBV11-3 and J usage is TRBJ2-3, with D perhaps given as TRBD1 or TRBD2 (5 bases each). This CDR3 is built from 16 residues. The V end was cut by 1 base, the J end by 6 bases, with 17 bases between. Germline values: CDR1 SGHNT, CDR2 YENEEA. CDR3 nucleotide sequence: TGTGCCAGCAGCTTAGGGTATGGGCAGGGAGTGGATACGCAGTATTTT. Its translation: CASSLGYGQGVDTQYF.

V usage is TRBV21-1 and J usage is TRBJ1-1. TRBV21-1 is flagged as a pseudogene. This CDR3 is 16 amino acids long. CDR3 coding DNA: TGTGCCAGCAGCAACCGGGACCTAGGATTGAACACTGAAGCTTTCTTT. Residues: CASSNRDLGLNTEAFF.